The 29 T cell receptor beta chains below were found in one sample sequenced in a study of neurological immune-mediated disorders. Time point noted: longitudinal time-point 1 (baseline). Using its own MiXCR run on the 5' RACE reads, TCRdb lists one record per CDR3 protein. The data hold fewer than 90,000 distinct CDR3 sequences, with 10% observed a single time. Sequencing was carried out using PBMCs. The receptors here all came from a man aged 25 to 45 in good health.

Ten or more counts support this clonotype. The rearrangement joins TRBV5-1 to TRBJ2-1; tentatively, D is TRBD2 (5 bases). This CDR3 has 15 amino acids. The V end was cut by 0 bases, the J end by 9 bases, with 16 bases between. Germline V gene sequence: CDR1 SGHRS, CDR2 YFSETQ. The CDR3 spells CASSLVLLNEGEQFF. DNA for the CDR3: TGCGCCAGCAGCTTGGTACTTCTGAACGAGGGTGAGCAGTTCTTC.

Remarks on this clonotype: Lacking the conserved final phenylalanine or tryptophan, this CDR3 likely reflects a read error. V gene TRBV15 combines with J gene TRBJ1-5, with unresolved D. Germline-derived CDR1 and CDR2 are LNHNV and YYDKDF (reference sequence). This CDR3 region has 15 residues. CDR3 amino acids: CATSERNTFNQPQHS. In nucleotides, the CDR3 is TGTGCCACCAGCGAGAGGAACACCTTCAATCAGCCACAGCATTCT.

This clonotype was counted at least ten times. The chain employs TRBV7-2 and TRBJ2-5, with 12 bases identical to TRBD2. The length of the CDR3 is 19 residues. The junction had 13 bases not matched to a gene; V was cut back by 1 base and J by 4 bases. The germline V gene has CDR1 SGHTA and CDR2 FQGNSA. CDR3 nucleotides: TGTGCCAGCAGCTTAGGCCGACTAGCGGGAGAGTGGTTTCGAGAGACCCAGTACTTC. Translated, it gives CASSLGRLAGEWFRETQYF.

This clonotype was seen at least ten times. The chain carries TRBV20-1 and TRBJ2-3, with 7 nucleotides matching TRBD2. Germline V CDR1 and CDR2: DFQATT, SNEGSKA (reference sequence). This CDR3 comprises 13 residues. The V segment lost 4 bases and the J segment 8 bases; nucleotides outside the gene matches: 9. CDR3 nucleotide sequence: TGCAGTGCTAATCTAGCGGCCCGCGGTACGCAGTATTTT. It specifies CSANLAARGTQYF.

The CDR3 bases are TGTGCCAGCAGTTCCTTTAGCGGGAGGGGTAGGGACGAGCAGTACTTC. Protein: CASSSFSGRGRDEQYF. This rearrangement joins TRBV28 to TRBJ2-7, with 11 bases aligning to TRBD2. Germline V CDR1 and CDR2: MDHEN, SYDVKM. The CDR3 length is 16 residues. V lost 4 bases, J lost 5 bases, and 10 bases stayed unmatched.

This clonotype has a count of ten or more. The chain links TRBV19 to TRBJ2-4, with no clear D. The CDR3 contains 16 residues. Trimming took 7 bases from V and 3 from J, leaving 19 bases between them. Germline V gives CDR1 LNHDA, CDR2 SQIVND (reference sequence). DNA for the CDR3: TGTGCCAGTATAGTGGCACTCCCGGGCGACAAAAACATTCAGTACTTC. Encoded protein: CASIVALPGDKNIQYF.

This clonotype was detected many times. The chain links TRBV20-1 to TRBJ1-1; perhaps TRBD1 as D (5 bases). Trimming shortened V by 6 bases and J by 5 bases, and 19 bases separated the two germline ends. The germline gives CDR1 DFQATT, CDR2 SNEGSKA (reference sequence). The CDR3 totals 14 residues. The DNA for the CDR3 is TGCAGTGCCCCTCCCCAGGGCAGGCCAACTGAAGCTTTCTTT. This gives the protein CSAPPQGRPTEAFF.

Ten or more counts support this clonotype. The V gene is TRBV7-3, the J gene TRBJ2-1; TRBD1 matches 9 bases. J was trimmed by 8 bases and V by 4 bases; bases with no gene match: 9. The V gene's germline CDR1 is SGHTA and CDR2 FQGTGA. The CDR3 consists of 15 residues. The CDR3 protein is CASSSDRGAIDEQFF. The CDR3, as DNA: TGTGCCAGCAGCTCTGACAGGGGGGCGATCGATGAGCAGTTCTTC.

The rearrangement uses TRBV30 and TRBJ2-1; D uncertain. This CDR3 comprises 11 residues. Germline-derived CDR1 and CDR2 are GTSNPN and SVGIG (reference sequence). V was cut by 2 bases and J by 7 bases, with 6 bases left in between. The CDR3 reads CAWSIGNEQFF. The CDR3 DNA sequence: TGTGCCTGGAGTATCGGGAATGAGCAGTTCTTC.

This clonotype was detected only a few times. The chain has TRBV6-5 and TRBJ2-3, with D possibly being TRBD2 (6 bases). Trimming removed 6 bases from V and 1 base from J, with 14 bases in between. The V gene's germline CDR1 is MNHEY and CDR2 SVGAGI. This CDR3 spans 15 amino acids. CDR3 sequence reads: CASSPLSSGTDTQYF. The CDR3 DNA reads TGTGCCAGCAGCCCCCTCTCTAGCGGCACAGATACGCAGTATTTT.

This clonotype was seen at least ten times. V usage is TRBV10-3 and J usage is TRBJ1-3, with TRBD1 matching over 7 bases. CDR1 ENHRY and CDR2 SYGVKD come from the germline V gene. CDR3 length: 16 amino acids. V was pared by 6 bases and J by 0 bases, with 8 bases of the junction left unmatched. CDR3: CAISEGDRYSGNTIYF. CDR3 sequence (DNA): TGTGCCATCAGCGAAGGGGACAGATACTCTGGAAACACCATATATTTT.

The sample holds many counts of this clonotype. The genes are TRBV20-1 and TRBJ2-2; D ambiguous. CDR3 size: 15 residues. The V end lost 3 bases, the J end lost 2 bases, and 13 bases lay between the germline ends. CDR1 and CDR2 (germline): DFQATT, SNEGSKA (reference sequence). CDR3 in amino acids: CSASPGMVNTGELFF. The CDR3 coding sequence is TGCAGTGCTAGCCCTGGGATGGTTAACACCGGGGAGCTGTTTTTT.

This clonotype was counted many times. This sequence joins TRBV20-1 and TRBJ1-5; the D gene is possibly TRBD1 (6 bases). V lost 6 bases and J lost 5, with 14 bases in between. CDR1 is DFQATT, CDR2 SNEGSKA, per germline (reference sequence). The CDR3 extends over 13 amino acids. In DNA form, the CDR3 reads TGCAGTGCGCCCTCAGAGGGGGATCAGCCCCAGCATTTT. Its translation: CSAPSEGDQPQHF.

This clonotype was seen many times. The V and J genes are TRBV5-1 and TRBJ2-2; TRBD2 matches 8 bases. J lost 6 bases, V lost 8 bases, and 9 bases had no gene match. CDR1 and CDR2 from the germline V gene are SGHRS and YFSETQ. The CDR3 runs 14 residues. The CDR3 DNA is TGCGCCAGTCAAGCGGGAGATTTTGCCGGGGAGCTGTTTTTT. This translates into CASQAGDFAGELFF.

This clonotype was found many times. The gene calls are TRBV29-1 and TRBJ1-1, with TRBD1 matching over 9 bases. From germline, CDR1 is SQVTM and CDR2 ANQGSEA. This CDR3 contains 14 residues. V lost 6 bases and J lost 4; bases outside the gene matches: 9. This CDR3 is CSVPTGQGATEAFF. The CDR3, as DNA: TGCAGCGTCCCTACGGGACAGGGAGCCACTGAAGCTTTCTTT.

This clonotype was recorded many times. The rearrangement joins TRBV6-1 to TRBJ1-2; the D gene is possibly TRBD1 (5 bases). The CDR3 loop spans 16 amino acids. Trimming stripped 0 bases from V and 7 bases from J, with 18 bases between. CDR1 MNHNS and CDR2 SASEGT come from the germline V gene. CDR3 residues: CASSEAVEVARGGYTF. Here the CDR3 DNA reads TGTGCCAGCAGTGAAGCGGTAGAGGTAGCAAGGGGTGGCTACACCTTC.

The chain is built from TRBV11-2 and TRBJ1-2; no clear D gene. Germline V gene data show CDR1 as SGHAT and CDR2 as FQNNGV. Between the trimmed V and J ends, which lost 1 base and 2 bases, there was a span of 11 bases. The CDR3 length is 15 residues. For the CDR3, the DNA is TGTGCCAGCAGCTTAGTAGAATCCCTGAACTATGGCTACACCTTC. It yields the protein CASSLVESLNYGYTF.

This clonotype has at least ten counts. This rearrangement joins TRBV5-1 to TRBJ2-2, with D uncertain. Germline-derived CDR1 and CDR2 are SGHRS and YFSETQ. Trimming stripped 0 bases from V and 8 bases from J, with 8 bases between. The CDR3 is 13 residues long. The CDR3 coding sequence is TGCGCCAGCAGCTTGGATGTAGTGGGGGAGCTGTTTTTT. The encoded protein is CASSLDVVGELFF.

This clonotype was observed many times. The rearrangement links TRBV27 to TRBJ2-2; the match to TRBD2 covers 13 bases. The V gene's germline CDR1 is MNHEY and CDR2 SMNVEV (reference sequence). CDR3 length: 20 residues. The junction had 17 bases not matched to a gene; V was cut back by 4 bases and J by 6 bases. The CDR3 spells CASSSLPGTSGEFLAGELFF. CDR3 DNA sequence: TGTGCCAGCAGTTCCTTACCCGGGACTAGCGGGGAATTCCTCGCCGGGGAGCTGTTTTTT.

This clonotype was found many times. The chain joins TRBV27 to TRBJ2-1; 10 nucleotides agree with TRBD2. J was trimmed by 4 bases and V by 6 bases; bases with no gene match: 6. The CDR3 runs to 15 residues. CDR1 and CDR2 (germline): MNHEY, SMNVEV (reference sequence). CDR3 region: CASRPRTSGYNEQFF. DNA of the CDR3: TGTGCCAGCAGACCCCGGACTAGCGGTTACAATGAGCAGTTCTTC.

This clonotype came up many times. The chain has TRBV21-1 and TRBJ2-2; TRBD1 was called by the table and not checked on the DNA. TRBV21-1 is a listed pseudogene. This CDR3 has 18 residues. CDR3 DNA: TGTGCCAGCGCCTCCGGTGACAGGGGGAGTCTTAGCACCGGGGAGCTGTTTTTT. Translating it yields CASASGDRGSLSTGELFF.

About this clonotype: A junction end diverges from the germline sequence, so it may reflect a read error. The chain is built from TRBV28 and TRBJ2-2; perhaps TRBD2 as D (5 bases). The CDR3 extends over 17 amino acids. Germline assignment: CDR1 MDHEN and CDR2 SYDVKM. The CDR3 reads CASSLVMSTLDTGERFF. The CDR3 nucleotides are TGTGCCAGCAGTTTGGTGATGTCTACCCTCGACACCGGGGAGCGGTTTTTT.

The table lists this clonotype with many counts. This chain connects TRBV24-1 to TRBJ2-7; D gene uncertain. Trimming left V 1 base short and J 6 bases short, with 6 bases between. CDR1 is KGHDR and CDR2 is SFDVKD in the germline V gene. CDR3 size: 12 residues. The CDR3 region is CATSDFGTEQYF. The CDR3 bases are TGTGCCACCAGTGATTTTGGTACCGAGCAGTACTTC.

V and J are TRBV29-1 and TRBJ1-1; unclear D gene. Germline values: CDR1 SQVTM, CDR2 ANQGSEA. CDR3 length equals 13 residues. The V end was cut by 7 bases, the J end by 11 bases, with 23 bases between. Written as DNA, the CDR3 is TGCAGCGCCGGAGGCCGGGAGTCCATTGAGGCTTTCTTT. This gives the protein CSAGGRESIEAFF.

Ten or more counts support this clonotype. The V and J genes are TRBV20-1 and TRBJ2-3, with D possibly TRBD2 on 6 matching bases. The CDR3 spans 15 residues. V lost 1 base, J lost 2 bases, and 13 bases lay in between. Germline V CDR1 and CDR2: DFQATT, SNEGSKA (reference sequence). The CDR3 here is CSARVGSGYTDTQYF. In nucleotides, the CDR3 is TGCAGTGCTAGAGTAGGTAGCGGATACACAGATACGCAGTATTTT.

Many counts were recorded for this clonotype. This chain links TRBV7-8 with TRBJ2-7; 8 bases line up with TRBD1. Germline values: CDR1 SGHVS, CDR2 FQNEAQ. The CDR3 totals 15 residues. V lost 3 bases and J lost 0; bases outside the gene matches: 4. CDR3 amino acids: CASSFDRGISYEQYF. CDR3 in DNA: TGTGCCAGCAGCTTCGACAGGGGCATCTCCTACGAGCAGTACTTC. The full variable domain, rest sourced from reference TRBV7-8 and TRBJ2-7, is GAGVSQSPRYKVAKRGQDVALRCDPISGHVSLFWYQQALGQGPEFLTYFQNEAQLDKSGLPSDRFFAERPEGSVSTLKIQRTQQEDSAVYLCASSFDRGISYEQYFGPGTRLTVT.

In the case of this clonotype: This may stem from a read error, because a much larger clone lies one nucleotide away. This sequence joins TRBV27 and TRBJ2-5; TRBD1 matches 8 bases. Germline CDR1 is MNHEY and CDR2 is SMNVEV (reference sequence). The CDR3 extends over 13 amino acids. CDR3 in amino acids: CANSQDRAITQYF. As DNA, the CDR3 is TGTGCCAACAGTCAGGACAGGGCAATCACCCAGTACTTC.

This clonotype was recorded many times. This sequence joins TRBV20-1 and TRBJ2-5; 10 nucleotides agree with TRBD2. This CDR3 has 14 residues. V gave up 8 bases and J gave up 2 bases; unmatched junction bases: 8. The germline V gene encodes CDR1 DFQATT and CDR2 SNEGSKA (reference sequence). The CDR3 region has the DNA TGCAGTCAACTAGCGGGACAACTTCAAGAGACCCAGTACTTC. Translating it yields CSQLAGQLQETQYF.

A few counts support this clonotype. CDR3 nucleotides: TGCAGTGCTAGAGATGTGGCGGGTCAAAGAGACGAGCAGTACTTC. Its protein is CSARDVAGQRDEQYF. The rearrangement joins TRBV20-1 to TRBJ2-7, with D tentatively TRBD2 (5 bases). There are 15 residues in the CDR3. The germline V and J ends were trimmed by 0 bases and 5 bases, with 17 bases remaining between them. CDR1 and CDR2 (germline): DFQATT, SNEGSKA (reference sequence).